This T cell receptor beta chain was sequenced during a study of T cell repertoires in cytomegalovirus infection. Looking at the study overall: Public TCR beta signatures marked donors with CMV infection and the matching HLA.

MiXCR was run by TCRdb on the reads, yielding one entry per CDR3 protein. The sample has about 240,000 distinct CDR3 sequences; approximately 6.7% are singletons. This clonotype was detected ten times or more. The TCR sequence derives from a human donor in good health (CMV status not recorded). Some clones in this sample may be carry-over from other donors' samples. Specimen: PBMCs.

CDR3 residues: CASSFDTEAFF. DNA of the CDR3: TGTGCCAGCAGCTTCGACACTGAAGCTTTCTTT. V and J are TRBV7-8 and TRBJ1-1; D unresolved. The V end was cut by 3 bases, the J end by 3 bases, with 2 bases between. Germline CDR1 SGHVS, CDR2 FQNEAQ. The CDR3 length is 11 residues.